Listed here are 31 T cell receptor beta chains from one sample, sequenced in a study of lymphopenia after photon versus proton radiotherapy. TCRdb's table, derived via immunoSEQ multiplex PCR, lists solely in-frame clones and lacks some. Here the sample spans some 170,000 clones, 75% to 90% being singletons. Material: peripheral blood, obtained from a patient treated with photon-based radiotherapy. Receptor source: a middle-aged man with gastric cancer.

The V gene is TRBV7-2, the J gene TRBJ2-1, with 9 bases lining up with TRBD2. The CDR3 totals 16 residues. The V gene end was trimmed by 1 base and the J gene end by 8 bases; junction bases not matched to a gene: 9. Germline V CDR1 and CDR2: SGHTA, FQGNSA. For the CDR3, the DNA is TGTGCCAGCAGCTTAGAGGGCGGGAGGGCCTTCGATGAGCAGTTCTTC. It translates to CASSLEGGRAFDEQFF. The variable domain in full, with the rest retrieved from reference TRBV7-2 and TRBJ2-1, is GAGVSQSPSNKVTEKGKDVELRCDPISGHTALYWYRQSLGQGLEFLIYFQGNSAPDKSGLPSDRFSAERTGGSVSTLTIQRTQQEDSAVYLCASSLEGGRAFDEQFFGPGTRLTVL.

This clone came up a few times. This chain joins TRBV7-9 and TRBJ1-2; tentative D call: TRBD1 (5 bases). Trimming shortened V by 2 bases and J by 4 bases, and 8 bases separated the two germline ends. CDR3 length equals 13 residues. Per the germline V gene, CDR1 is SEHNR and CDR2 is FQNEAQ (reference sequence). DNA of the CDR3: TGTGCCAGCAGCTTATGGGACGTCTATGGCTACACCTTC. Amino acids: CASSLWDVYGYTF.

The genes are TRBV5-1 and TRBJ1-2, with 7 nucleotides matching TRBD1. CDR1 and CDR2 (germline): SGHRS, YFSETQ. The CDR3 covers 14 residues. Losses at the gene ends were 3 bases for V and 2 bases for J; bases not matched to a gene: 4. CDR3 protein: CASSWTGGNYGYTF. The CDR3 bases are TGCGCCAGCAGCTGGACAGGCGGAAACTATGGCTACACCTTC.

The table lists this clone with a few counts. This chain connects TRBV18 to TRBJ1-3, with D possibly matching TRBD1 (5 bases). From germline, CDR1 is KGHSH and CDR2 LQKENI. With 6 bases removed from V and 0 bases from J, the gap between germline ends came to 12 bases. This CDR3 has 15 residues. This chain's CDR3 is CASSPTAFSGNTIYF. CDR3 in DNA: TGTGCCAGCTCGCCGACAGCATTCTCTGGAAACACCATATATTTT. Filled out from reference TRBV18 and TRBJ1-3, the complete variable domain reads NAGVMQNPRHLVRRRGQEARLRCSPMKGHSHVYWYRQLPEEGLKFMVYLQKENIIDESGMPKERFSAEFPKEGPSILRIQQVVRGDSAAYFCASSPTAFSGNTIYFGEGSWLTVV.

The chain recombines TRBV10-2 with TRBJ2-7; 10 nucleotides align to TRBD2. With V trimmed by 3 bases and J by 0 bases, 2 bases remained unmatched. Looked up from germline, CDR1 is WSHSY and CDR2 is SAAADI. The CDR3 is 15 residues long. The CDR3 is CASSDQRGGSYEQYF. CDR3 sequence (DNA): TGCGCCAGCAGTGATCAGCGGGGGGGCTCCTACGAGCAGTACTTC.

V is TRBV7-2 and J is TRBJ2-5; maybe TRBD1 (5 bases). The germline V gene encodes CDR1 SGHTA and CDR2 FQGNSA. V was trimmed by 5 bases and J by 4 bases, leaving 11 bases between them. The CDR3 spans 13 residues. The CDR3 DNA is TGTGCCAGCAGCCCCCGACAGCGAGAGACCCAGTACTTC. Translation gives CASSPRQRETQYF.

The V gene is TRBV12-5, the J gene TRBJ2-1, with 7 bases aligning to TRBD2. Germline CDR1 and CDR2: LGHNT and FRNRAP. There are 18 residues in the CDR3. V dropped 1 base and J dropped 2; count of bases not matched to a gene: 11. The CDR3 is CASGLGAGATRTYNEQFF. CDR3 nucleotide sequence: TGTGCTAGTGGTTTGGGGGCGGGAGCCACCAGGACCTACAATGAGCAGTTCTTC.

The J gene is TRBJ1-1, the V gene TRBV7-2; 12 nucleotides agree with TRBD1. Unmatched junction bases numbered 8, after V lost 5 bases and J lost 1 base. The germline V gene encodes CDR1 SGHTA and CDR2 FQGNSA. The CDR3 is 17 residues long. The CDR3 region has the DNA TGTGCCAGCAGCGTCACCGGGACAGGGGGCGCGAACACTGAAGCTTTCTTT. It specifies CASSVTGTGGANTEAFF.

The CDR3 DNA follows: TGTGCCAGTAACTCGGGAGGACTAGGCTACACCTTC. Its protein is CASNSGGLGYTF. The rearrangement joins TRBV19 to TRBJ1-2; D gene unclear. This CDR3 has 12 residues. V lost 7 bases, J lost 8 bases, and 14 bases lay in between. The germline CDR1 and CDR2 sequences are LNHDA and SQIVND (reference sequence).

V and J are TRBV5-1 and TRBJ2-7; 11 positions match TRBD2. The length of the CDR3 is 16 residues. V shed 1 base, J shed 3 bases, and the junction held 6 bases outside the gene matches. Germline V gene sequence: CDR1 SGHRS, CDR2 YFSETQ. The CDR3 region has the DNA TGCGCCAGCAGCTTGTCAGGGACTAGCGGCCTCTACGAGCAGTACTTC. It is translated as CASSLSGTSGLYEQYF. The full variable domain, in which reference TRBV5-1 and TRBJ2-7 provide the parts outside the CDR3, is KAGVTQTPRYLIKTRGQQVTLSCSPISGHRSVSWYQQTPGQGLQFLFEYFSETQRNKGNFPGRFSGRQFSNSRSEMNVSTLELGDSALYLCASSLSGTSGLYEQYFGPGTRLTVT.

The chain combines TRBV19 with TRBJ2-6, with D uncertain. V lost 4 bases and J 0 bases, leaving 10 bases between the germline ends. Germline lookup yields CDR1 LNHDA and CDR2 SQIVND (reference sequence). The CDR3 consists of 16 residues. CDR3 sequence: CASSNLVRSGANVLTF. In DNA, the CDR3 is TGTGCCAGTAGTAATCTCGTACGCTCTGGGGCCAACGTCCTGACTTTC.

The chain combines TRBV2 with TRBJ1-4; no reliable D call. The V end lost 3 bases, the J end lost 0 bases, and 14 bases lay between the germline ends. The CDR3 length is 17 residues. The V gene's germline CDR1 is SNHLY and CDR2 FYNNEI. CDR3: CASSERKGLATNEKLFF. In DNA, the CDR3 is TGTGCCAGCAGTGAGAGGAAAGGTTTGGCAACTAATGAAAAACTGTTTTTT.

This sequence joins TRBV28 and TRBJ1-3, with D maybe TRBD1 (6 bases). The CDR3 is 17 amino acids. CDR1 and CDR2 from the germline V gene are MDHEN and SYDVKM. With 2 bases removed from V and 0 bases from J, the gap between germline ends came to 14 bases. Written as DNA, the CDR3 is TGTGCCAGCAGTTTAGGGGGGGCCCGGGGCTCTGGAAACACCATATATTTT. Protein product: CASSLGGARGSGNTIYF.

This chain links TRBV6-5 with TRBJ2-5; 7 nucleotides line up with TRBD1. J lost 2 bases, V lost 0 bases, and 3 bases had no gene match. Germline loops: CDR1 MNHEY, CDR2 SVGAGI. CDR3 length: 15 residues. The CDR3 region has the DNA TGTGCCAGCAGTTACTCAGGACAGGCTCAAGAGACCCAGTACTTC. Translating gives CASSYSGQAQETQYF.

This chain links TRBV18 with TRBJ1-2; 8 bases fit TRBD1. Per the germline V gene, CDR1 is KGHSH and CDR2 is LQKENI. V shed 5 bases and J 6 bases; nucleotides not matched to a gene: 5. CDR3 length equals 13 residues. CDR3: CASSEGQGNGYTF. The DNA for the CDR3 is TGTGCCAGCTCAGAAGGACAGGGAAATGGCTACACCTTC.

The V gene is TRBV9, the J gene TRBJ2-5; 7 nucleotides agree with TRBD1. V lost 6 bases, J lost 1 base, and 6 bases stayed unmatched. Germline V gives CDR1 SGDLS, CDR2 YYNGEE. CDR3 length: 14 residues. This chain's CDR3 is CASNTGQSQETQYF. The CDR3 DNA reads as TGTGCCAGCAACACGGGACAGTCCCAAGAGACCCAGTACTTC. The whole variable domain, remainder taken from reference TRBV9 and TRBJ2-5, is DSGVTQTPKHLITATGQRVTLRCSPRSGDLSVYWYQQSLDQGLQFLIQYYNGEERAKGNILERFSAQQFPDLHSELNLSSLELGDSALYFCASNTGQSQETQYFGPGTRLLVL.

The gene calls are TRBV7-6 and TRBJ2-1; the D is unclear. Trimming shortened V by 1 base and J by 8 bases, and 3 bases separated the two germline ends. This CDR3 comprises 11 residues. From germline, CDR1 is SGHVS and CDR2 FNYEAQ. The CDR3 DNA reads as TGTGCCAGCAGCTTAGGAGATGAGCAGTTCTTC. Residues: CASSLGDEQFF.

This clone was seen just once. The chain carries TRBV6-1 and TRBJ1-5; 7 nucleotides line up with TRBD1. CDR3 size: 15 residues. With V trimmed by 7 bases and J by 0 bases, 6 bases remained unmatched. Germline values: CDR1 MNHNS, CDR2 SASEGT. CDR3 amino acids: CASNAGGYSNQPQHF. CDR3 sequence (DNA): TGTGCCAGCAATGCAGGGGGATATAGCAATCAGCCCCAGCATTTT.

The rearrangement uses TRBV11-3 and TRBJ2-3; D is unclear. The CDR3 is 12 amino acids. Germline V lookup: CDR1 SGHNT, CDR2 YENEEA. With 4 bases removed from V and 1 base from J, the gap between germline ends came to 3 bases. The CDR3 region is CASSSRTDTQYF. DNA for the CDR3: TGTGCCAGCAGCTCGCGCACAGATACGCAGTATTTT.

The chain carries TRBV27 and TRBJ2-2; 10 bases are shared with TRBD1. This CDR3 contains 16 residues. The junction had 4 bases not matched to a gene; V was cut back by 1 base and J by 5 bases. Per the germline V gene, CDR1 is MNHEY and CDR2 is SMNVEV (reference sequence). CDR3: CASSLLGQGRTGELFF. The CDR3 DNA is TGTGCCAGCAGTTTATTGGGACAGGGGCGGACCGGGGAGCTGTTTTTT.

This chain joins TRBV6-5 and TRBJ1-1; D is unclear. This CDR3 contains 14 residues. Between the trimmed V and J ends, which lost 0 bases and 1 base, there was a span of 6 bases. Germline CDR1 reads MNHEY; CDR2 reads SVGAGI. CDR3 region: CASSYSSPNTEAFF. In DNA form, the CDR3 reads TGTGCCAGCAGTTACTCCTCCCCGAACACTGAAGCTTTCTTT.

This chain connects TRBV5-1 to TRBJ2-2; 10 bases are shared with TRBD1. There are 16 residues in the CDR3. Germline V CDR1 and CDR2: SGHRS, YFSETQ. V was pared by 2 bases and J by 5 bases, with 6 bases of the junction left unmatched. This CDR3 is CASSFAGQGGTGELFF. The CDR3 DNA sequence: TGCGCCAGCAGCTTTGCAGGACAGGGGGGAACCGGGGAGCTGTTTTTT.

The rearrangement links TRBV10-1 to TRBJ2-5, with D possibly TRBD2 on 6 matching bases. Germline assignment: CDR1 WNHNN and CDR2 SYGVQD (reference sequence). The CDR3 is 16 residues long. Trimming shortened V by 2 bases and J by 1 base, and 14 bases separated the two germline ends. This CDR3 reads CASSEQPAGFQETQYF. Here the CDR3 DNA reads TGCGCCAGCAGTGAGCAGCCAGCGGGCTTCCAAGAGACCCAGTACTTC.

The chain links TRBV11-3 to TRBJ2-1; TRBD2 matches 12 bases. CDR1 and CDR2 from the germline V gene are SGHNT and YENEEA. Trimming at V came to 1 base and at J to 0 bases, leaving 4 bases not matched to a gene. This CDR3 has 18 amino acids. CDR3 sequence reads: CASSLGGLAGSSYNEQFF. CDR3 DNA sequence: TGTGCCAGCAGCTTAGGCGGACTAGCGGGGAGCTCCTACAATGAGCAGTTCTTC.

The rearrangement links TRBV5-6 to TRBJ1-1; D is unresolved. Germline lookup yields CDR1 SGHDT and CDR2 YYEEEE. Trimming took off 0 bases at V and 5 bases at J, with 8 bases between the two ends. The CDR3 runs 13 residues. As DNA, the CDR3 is TGTGCCAGCAGCTTGGGAGGACGGACTGAAGCTTTCTTT. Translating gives CASSLGGRTEAFF.

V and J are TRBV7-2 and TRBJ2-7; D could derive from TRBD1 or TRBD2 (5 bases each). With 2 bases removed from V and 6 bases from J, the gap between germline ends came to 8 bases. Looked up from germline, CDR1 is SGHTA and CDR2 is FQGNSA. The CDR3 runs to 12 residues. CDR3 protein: CASSLWGTEQYF. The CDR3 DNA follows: TGTGCCAGCAGCTTATGGGGGACCGAGCAGTACTTC. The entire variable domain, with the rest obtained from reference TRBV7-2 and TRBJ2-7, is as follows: GAGVSQSPSNKVTEKGKDVELRCDPISGHTALYWYRQSLGQGLEFLIYFQGNSAPDKSGLPSDRFSAERTGGSVSTLTIQRTQQEDSAVYLCASSLWGTEQYFGPGTRLTVT.

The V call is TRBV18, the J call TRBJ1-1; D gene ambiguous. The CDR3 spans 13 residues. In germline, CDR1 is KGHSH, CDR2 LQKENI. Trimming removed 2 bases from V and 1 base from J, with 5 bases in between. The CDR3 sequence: CASSPSENTEAFF. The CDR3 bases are TGTGCCAGCTCACCATCAGAGAACACTGAAGCTTTCTTT.

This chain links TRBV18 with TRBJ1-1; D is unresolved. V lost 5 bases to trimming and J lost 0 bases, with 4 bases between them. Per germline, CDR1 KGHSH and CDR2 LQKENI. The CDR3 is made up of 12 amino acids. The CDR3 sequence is CASSVLNTEAFF. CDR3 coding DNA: TGTGCCAGCTCAGTCCTGAACACTGAAGCTTTCTTT.

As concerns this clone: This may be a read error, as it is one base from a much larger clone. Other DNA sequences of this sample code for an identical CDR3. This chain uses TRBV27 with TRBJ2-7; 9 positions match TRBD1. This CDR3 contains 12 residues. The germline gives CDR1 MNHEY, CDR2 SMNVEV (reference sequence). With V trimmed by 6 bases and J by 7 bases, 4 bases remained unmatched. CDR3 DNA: TGTGCCAGCAGGGGGGACAGGGTTGAGCAGTACTTC. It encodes CASRGDRVEQYF.

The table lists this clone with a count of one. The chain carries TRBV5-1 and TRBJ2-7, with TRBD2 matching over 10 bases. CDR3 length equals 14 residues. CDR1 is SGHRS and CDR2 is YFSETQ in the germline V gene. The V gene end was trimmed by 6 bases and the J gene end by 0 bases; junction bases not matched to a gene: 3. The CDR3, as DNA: TGCGCCAGCACTCAGCGGGGGGGCTCCTACGAGCAGTACTTC. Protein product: CASTQRGGSYEQYF. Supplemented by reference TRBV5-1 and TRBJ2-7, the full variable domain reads KAGVTQTPRYLIKTRGQQVTLSCSPISGHRSVSWYQQTPGQGLQFLFEYFSETQRNKGNFPGRFSGRQFSNSRSEMNVSTLELGDSALYLCASTQRGGSYEQYFGPGTRLTVT.

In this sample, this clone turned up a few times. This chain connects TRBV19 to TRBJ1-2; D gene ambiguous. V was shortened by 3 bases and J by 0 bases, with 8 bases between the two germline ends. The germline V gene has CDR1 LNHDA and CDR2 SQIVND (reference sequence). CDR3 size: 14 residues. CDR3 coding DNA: TGTGCCAGTAGTATCCGCCAAGCTAACTATGGCTACACCTTC. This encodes CASSIRQANYGYTF.